These T cell receptor beta chains were read from a single sample in a study of blood T cell repertoires in COVID-19. TCRdb keeps only in-frame clones here, not all; method: immunoSEQ multiplex PCR. This sample yields some 400,000 clones, of which 85% to 90% are seen a single time; around 1.1% belongs to the top ten. The sample taken for sequencing was PBMCs or T cells enriched from blood (not recorded which). These receptors all come from a man aged 30 to 45 who had recovered from COVID-19. Both conserved end residues are part of each CDR3. D genes are given only for firm matches. The size of a clone is reported for some rows only, either as once, few or many, or as a class for expanded clones.

clone_size: many; d_call: NA; v_call: TRBV24-1; cdr3_aa: CAPPGRGCQPQHF
clone_size: NA; d_call: TRBD1; v_call: TRBV3-1/TRBV3-2; cdr3_aa: CASSQRRGDRGYNEQFF
clone_size: NA; d_call: NA; v_call: TRBV28; cdr3_aa: CASTSSQETQYF
clone_size: NA; d_call: NA; v_call: TRBV7-9; cdr3_aa: CASSHSGGWGEQYF
clone_size: NA; d_call: NA; v_call: TRBV19; cdr3_aa: CASSVLAGTEAFF
clone_size: NA; d_call: TRBD2; v_call: TRBV6-6; cdr3_aa: CASLQQGLGSDTQYF
clone_size: once; d_call: NA; v_call: TRBV5-6; cdr3_aa: CASSLGQYSGNTIYF
clone_size: NA; d_call: NA; v_call: TRBV3-1/TRBV3-2; cdr3_aa: CASSLWRAVEADTQYF
clone_size: NA; d_call: NA; v_call: TRBV5-5; cdr3_aa: CASSLGLTKSEKLFF
clone_size: NA; d_call: TRBD2; v_call: TRBV28; cdr3_aa: CASSLLAGGPSTQYF
clone_size: NA; d_call: NA; v_call: TRBV6-1; cdr3_aa: CASSIQDSTYEQYF
clone_size: NA; d_call: NA; v_call: TRBV5-1; cdr3_aa: CASSPVGSSYEQYF
clone_size: NA; d_call: NA; v_call: TRBV10-3; cdr3_aa: CAISGESNQPQHF
clone_size: NA; d_call: NA; v_call: TRBV6-5; cdr3_aa: CAISVTYNEQFF
clone_size: few; d_call: NA; v_call: TRBV11-3; cdr3_aa: CASSRETGNIQYF
clone_size: NA; d_call: NA; v_call: TRBV2; cdr3_aa: CASSQDSRQPQHF